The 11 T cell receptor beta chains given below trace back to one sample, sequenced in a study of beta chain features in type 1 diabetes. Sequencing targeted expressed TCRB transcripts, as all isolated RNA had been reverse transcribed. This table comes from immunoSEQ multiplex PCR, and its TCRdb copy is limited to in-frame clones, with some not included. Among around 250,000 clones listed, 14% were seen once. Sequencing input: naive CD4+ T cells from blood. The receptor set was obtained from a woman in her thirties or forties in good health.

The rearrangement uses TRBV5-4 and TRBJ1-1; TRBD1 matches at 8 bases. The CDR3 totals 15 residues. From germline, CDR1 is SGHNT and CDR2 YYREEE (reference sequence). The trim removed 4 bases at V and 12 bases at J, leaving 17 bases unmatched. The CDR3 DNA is TGTGCCAGCAGCCCAAAACCCGGACAGGGCCAAATGTCTTTCTTT. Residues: CASSPKPGQGQMSFF.

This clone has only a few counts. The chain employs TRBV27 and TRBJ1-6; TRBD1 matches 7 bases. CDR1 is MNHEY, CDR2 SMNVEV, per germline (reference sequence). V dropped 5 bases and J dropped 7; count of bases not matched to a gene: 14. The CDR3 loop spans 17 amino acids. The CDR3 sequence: CASSRLAGGTRNSPLHF. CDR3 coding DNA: TGTGCCAGCAGTCGGTTGGCAGGGGGGACGCGGAATTCACCCCTCCACTTT.

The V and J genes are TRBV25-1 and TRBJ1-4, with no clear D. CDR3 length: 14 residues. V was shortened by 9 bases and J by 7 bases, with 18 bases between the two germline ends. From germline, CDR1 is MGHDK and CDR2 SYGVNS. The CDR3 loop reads CASLLREWCEKLFF. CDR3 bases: TGTGCCAGTCTCCTCCGGGAATGGTGTGAAAAACTGTTTTTT.

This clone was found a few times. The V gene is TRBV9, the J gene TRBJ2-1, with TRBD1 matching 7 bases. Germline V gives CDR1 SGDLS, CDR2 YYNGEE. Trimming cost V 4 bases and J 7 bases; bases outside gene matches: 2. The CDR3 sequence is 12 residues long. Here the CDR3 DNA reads TGTGCCAGCAGCCGCAGGGGGAATGAGCAGTTCTTC. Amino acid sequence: CASSRRGNEQFF.

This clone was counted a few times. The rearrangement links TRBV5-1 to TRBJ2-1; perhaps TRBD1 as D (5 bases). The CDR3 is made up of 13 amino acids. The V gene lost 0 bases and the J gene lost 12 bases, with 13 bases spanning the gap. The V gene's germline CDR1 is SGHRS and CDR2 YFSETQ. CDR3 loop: CASSLDLGVWQFF. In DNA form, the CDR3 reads TGCGCCAGCAGCTTGGATCTAGGGGTCTGGCAGTTCTTC.

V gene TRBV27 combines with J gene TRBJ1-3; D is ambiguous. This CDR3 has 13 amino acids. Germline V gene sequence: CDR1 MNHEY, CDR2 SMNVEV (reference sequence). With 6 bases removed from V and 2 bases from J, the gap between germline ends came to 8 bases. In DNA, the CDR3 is TGTGCCAGCAGCCGCGGGGCTGGAAACACCATATATTTT. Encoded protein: CASSRGAGNTIYF.

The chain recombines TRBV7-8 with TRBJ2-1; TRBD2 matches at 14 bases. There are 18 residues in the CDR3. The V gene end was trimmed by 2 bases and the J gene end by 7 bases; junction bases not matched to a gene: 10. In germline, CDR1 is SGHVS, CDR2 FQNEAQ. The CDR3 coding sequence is TGTGCCAGCAGCTTACCGCGACTAGCGGGGGGGATAAGGAATGAGCAGTTCTTC. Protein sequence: CASSLPRLAGGIRNEQFF.

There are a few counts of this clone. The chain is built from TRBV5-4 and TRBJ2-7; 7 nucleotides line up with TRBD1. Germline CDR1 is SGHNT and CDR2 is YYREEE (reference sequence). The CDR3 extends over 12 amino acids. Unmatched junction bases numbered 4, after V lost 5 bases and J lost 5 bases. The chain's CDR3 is CASRDRDNEQYF. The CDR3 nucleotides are TGTGCCAGCAGAGACAGGGATAACGAGCAGTACTTC.

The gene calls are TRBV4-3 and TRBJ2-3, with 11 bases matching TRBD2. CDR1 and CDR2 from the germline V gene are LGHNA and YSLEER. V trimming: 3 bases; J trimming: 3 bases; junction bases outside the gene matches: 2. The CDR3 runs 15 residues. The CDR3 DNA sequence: TGCGCCAGCAGCCAGTCTAGCGGGGGGACAGATACGCAGTATTTT. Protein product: CASSQSSGGTDTQYF.

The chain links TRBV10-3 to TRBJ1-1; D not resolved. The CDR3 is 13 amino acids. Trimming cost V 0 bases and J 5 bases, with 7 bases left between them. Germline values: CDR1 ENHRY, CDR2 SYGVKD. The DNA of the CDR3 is TGTGCCATCAGTGAGTCTGGAGGAACTGAAGCTTTCTTT. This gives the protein CAISESGGTEAFF.

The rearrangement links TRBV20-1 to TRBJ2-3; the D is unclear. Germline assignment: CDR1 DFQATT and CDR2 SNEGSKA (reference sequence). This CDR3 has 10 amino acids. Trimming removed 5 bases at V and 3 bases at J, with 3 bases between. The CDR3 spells CSAYTDTQYF. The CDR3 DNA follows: TGCAGTGCTTATACAGATACGCAGTATTTT.